Listed below are T cell receptor beta chains from one sample, sequenced in a study of cytotoxic CD8 clonotypes in ibrutinib-treated CLL. Here immunoSEQ multiplex PCR was the method, and the copy in TCRdb shows in-frame clones only, minus some. This table has around 70,000 clones, about two thirds appearing once. This specimen consisted of PBMCs, obtained after 12 months of ibrutinib treatment. These TCRs come from a human donor with chronic lymphocytic leukemia. The CDR3 runs from the conserved cysteine through the conserved F or W. D genes are given only for firm matches. Only part of the rows carry a size: once, few, many, or a class if the clone is expanded.

-	15	TRBV7-2	TRBJ1-2	-	CASSRLDRDLYGYTF	TGTGCCAGCAGCCGACTAGACAGAGACTTGTATGGCTACACCTTC
-	11	TRBV29-1	TRBJ1-1	-	CSVEDPRGAFF	TGCAGCGTTGAAGATCCGAGAGGAGCTTTCTTT
-	17	TRBV5-4	TRBJ2-2	TRBD2	CASSPPRGGASTGELFF	TGTGCCAGCAGCCCCCCCCGCGGGGGGGCTAGTACCGGGGAGCTGTTTTTT
-	15	TRBV25-1	TRBJ2-7	-	CASSESRTGNYEQYF	TGTGCCAGCAGTGAATCCCGGACGGGTAACTACGAGCAGTACTTC
-	16	TRBV28	TRBJ1-4	-	CASSLRVFGTNEKLFF	TGTGCCAGCAGTTTACGGGTTTTTGGGACTAATGAAAAACTGTTTTTT
-	16	TRBV6-6	TRBJ1-1	-	CASSPGARNRWTEAFF	TGTGCCAGCAGCCCCGGAGCGCGTAATCGGTGGACTGAAGCTTTCTTT
-	16	TRBV6-5	TRBJ2-5	-	CASSYSIFGSQETQYF	TGTGCCAGCAGTTACTCGATCTTCGGCAGCCAAGAGACCCAGTACTTC
once	15	TRBV6-5	TRBJ1-5	-	CASSYSPGPHQPQHF	TGTGCCAGCAGTTACTCACCGGGTCCCCATCAGCCCCAGCATTTT
-	15	TRBV11-2	TRBJ1-1	-	CASSFRVGKNTEAFF	TGTGCCAGCAGCTTTCGGGTCGGGAAGAACACTGAAGCTTTCTTT
-	13	TRBV7-2	TRBJ1-5	-	CASSLDITQPQHF	TGTGCCAGCAGCTTAGATATTACGCAGCCCCAGCATTTT
few	14	TRBV7-9	TRBJ1-1	TRBD1	CASIQGQGNTEAFF	TGTGCCAGCATCCAAGGACAGGGGAACACTGAAGCTTTCTTT
-	16	TRBV5-4	TRBJ2-5	TRBD2	CASRKGTRSAQETQYF	TGTGCCAGCAGAAAGGGGACTAGAAGCGCCCAAGAGACCCAGTACTTC
-	13	TRBV11-2	TRBJ1-4	-	CASSLYDGEKLFF	TGTGCCAGCAGCTTATACGATGGGGAAAAACTGTTTTTT
-	16	TRBV4-3	TRBJ1-3	-	CASSQDWGGSGNTIYF	TGCGCCAGCAGCCAAGATTGGGGGGGGTCCGGAAACACCATATATTTT
-	13	TRBV19	TRBJ1-5	-	CASSIGGSQPQHF	TGTGCCAGTAGTATAGGGGGAAGTCAGCCCCAGCATTTT
-	17	TRBV27	TRBJ1-2	TRBD1	CASSLRTGSRSASGYTF	TGTGCCAGCAGTTTACGGACAGGGTCCCGATCTGCTAGTGGCTACACCTTC
-	14	TRBV19	TRBJ1-2	-	CASFPPGRGFGYTF	TGTGCCAGTTTTCCTCCGGGACGAGGTTTTGGCTACACCTTC
few	14	TRBV27	TRBJ2-7	TRBD2	CASRMLAGGYEQYF	TGTGCCAGCAGGATGCTAGCGGGGGGCTACGAGCAGTACTTC
-	14	TRBV5-1	TRBJ2-3	-	CASSLSGRGDTQYF	TGCGCCAGCAGCTTGTCGGGGAGAGGGGATACGCAGTATTTT
-	13	TRBV7-2	TRBJ1-4	-	CASSLTFGEKLFF	TGTGCCAGCAGCTTAACCTTCGGCGAAAAACTGTTTTTT
-	14	TRBV2	TRBJ1-5	-	CASSEGQRNQPQHF	TGTGCCAGCAGTGAAGGTCAGCGCAATCAGCCCCAGCATTTT
-	15	TRBV6-5	TRBJ2-5	-	CASSAGVRREETQYF	TGTGCCAGCAGTGCGGGTGTGCGGCGCGAAGAGACCCAGTACTTC
-	14	TRBV30	TRBJ1-6	-	CAWSGTVYNSPLHF	TGTGCCTGGAGTGGGACGGTTTATAATTCACCCCTCCACTTT
-	12	TRBV6-5	TRBJ2-1	-	CASGGTLGEQFF	TGTGCCAGCGGTGGGACTCTGGGTGAGCAGTTCTTC
few	15	TRBV5-5	TRBJ1-1	TRBD1	CASSFDRVGPGWAFF	TGTGCCAGCAGCTTTGACAGGGTTGGGCCCGGTTGGGCTTTCTTT
-	16	TRBV9	TRBJ2-5	TRBD2	CASSVGLAGKQETQYF	TGTGCCAGCAGCGTAGGACTAGCGGGGAAACAAGAGACCCAGTACTTC
-	14	TRBV6-1	TRBJ2-5	TRBD1	CASSQDRVEETQYF	TGTGCCAGCAGCCAGGACAGGGTTGAGGAGACCCAGTACTTC
once	14	TRBV6-4	TRBJ2-1	-	CASSDSSWANEQFF	TGTGCCAGCAGTGACTCGAGTTGGGCTAATGAGCAGTTCTTC
-	19	TRBV7-3	TRBJ2-1	TRBD2	CASSRLAGEPFTSYNEQFF	TGTGCCAGCAGCAGACTAGCGGGTGAGCCATTTACGTCCTACAATGAGCAGTTCTTC
few	14	TRBV30	TRBJ2-7	TRBD1	CAWRNRGRRYEQYF	TGTGCCTGGAGGAACAGGGGGCGCCGCTACGAGCAGTACTTC
-	14	TRBV30	TRBJ1-3	TRBD1	CAWTRDSSGNTIYF	TGTGCCTGGACCAGGGACAGCTCTGGAAACACCATATATTTT
-	15	TRBV5-4	TRBJ1-4	-	CASSLAHGANEKLFF	TGTGCCAGCAGCTTGGCCCATGGGGCTAATGAAAAACTGTTTTTT
-	16	TRBV6-6	TRBJ2-7	TRBD1	CASTPQAGDRGYEQYF	TGTGCCAGCACTCCCCAGGCGGGGGACAGGGGGTACGAGCAGTACTTC
-	18	TRBV27	TRBJ1-5	TRBD1	CASSLWSQGRRSNQPQHF	TGTGCCAGCAGTTTATGGTCACAGGGGAGAAGGAGCAATCAGCCCCAGCATTTT
-	12	TRBV30	TRBJ1-2	-	CAWSAGVSGYTF	TGTGCCTGGAGCGCTGGTGTTTCTGGCTACACCTTC
-	15	TRBV30	TRBJ1-2	-	CAWSARGPLNYGYTF	TGTGCCTGGTCTGCACGGGGACCCCTTAACTATGGCTACACCTTC
-	14	TRBV6-5	TRBJ1-1	TRBD1	CASSRTGAATEAFF	TGTGCCAGCAGCCGGACAGGGGCCGCCACTGAAGCTTTCTTT
once	16	TRBV7-2	TRBJ2-7	TRBD1	CASSGHGQGRRYEQYF	TGTGCCAGCAGCGGCCACGGACAGGGAAGGAGGTACGAGCAGTACTTC
-	14	TRBV28	TRBJ2-4	-	CASSLGRGVNIQYF	TGTGCCAGCAGTTTAGGTAGAGGGGTAAACATTCAGTACTTC
few	13	TRBV27	TRBJ1-1	TRBD1	CASSSQGRTEAFF	TGTGCCAGCAGTTCACAGGGGAGGACTGAAGCTTTCTTT
-	12	TRBV7-3	TRBJ1-2	TRBD1	CASSSGQDRYTF	TGTGCCAGCAGCTCGGGACAGGACCGCTACACCTTC
-	12	TRBV7-2	TRBJ2-1	-	CASSLGSPEQFF	TGTGCCAGCAGCTTAGGTTCGCCAGAGCAGTTCTTC
-	16	TRBV5-1	TRBJ2-5	-	CASSLVGWGPQETQYF	TGCGCCAGCAGCTTGGTGGGGTGGGGACCCCAAGAGACCCAGTACTTC
-	16	TRBV19	TRBJ2-7	TRBD2	CASSIGLAGGSYEQYF	TGTGCCAGTAGTATCGGACTAGCGGGGGGATCCTACGAGCAGTACTTC
-	13	TRBV7-2	TRBJ1-2	-	CASSLVRNYGYTF	TGTGCCAGCAGCTTAGTACGTAACTATGGCTACACCTTC
-	17	TRBV4-3	TRBJ2-1	-	CASSRAGTGKPYNEQFF	TGCGCCAGCAGCCGAGCAGGAACAGGGAAGCCCTACAATGAGCAGTTCTTC
-	15	TRBV7-2	TRBJ2-1	TRBD2	CASSPTGASGNEQFF	TGTGCCAGCAGCCCGACCGGGGCTAGCGGAAATGAGCAGTTCTTC
-	19	TRBV9	TRBJ1-4	TRBD1	CASSRGTGLTPATNEKLFF	TGTGCCAGCAGTCGAGGGACAGGGTTGACCCCTGCAACTAATGAAAAACTGTTTTTT
-	16	TRBV2	TRBJ2-1	-	CASSEDPWGGPNEQFF	TGTGCCAGCAGTGAAGATCCGTGGGGGGGGCCCAATGAGCAGTTCTTC
-	15	TRBV6-6	TRBJ2-3	TRBD2	CASSQGRGAWDTQYF	TGTGCCAGCAGTCAAGGGCGGGGGGCATGGGATACGCAGTATTTT
-	13	TRBV6-5	TRBJ2-1	TRBD2	CAVKAGVDNEQFF	TGTGCCGTTAAAGCGGGGGTCGACAATGAGCAGTTCTTC
-	13	TRBV29-1	TRBJ2-7	-	CSVEDGLGYEQYF	TGCAGCGTTGAAGACGGGCTGGGCTACGAGCAGTACTTC
-	18	TRBV21-1	TRBJ2-7	-	CASSKGGGVTARRGEQYF	TGTGCCAGCAGCAAGGGGGGTGGGGTCACAGCCCGCCGGGGCGAGCAGTACTTC
-	15	TRBV30	TRBJ1-2	-	CAWSGYLELNYGYTF	TGTGCCTGGAGTGGGTATTTAGAGCTAAACTATGGCTACACCTTC
-	16	TRBV30	TRBJ1-2	-	CAWSEPTAPANYGYTF	TGTGCCTGGAGCGAACCGACAGCACCAGCTAACTATGGCTACACCTTC
-	17	TRBV19	TRBJ2-1	TRBD2	CASSRLGTSGGANEQFF	TGTGCCAGTAGTCGCCTTGGGACTAGCGGGGGGGCCAATGAGCAGTTCTTC
few	14	TRBV9	TRBJ2-1	-	CASSVQTNYNEQFF	TGTGCCAGCAGCGTTCAGACGAACTACAATGAGCAGTTCTTC
-	17	TRBV27	TRBJ1-2	-	CASSLQGWGLALLGYTF	TGTGCCAGCAGTTTACAGGGTTGGGGCCTGGCCTTATTAGGCTACACCTTC
-	15	TRBV10-3	TRBJ1-1	-	CAISESERPNTEAFF	TGTGCCATCAGTGAGTCGGAGCGGCCTAACACTGAAGCTTTCTTT